This is a list of T cell receptor beta chains from one sample in a study of T cell changes during pregnancy in multiple sclerosis. Produced via immunoSEQ multiplex PCR; TCRdb's table is partial and in-frame only. The table records some 80,000 clones, about 91% of them present only once. The input for sequencing was peripheral blood, taken before pregnancy. The receptors originated from a female donor with multiple sclerosis, enrolled in a pregnancy study. The CDR3 runs from the conserved cysteine through the conserved F or W. D genes are given only for firm matches. Clone size is stated in some rows and not others, as once, few, many or a class when expanded.

>NA|once|TRBJ1-3|TRBV19
CASTENFRGNTIYF
TGTGCCAGTACCGAGAATTTCCGGGGAAACACCATATATTTT
>NA|NA|TRBJ1-1|TRBV11-2
CASSFVNTEAFF
TGTGCCAGCAGCTTCGTGAACACTGAAGCTTTCTTT
>NA|once|TRBJ1-5|TRBV6-5
CASSYSAWAQPQHF
TGTGCCAGCAGTTACTCCGCTTGGGCCCAGCCCCAGCATTTT
>NA|NA|TRBJ2-3|TRBV15
CATSTQFGDTQYF
TGTGCCACCAGCACTCAGTTTGGAGATACGCAGTATTTT
>NA|once|TRBJ2-3|TRBV10-3
CAISRSFSTDTQYF
TGTGCCATCAGTAGGAGTTTCAGCACAGATACGCAGTATTTT
>TRBD1|once|TRBJ1-2|TRBV14
CASSQDLKVTGWDGYTF
TGTGCCAGCAGCCAAGATCTGAAAGTGACAGGGTGGGATGGCTACACCTTC
>TRBD1|NA|TRBJ1-5|TRBV5-6
CASSLAGTGGLPQHF
TGTGCCAGCAGCTTGGCGGGGACAGGGGGTCTGCCCCAGCATTTT
>TRBD1|NA|TRBJ2-2|TRBV7-8
CASSSNRGRRTGELFF
TGTGCCAGCAGCTCGAACAGGGGGCGACGCACCGGGGAGCTGTTTTTT
>NA|NA|TRBJ1-1|TRBV6-5
CASSYSLSSEAFF
TGTGCCAGCAGTTACTCCCTCTCGTCTGAAGCTTTCTTT
>NA|NA|TRBJ1-1|TRBV7-9
CASSLEPPNTEAFF
TGTGCCAGCAGCTTAGAGCCCCCGAACACTGAAGCTTTCTTT
>TRBD1|NA|TRBJ1-2|TRBV29-1
CSVFIQGAGGYTF
TGCAGCGTGTTTATACAGGGGGCCGGGGGCTACACCTTC
>NA|NA|TRBJ2-3|TRBV7-9
CASSLLADTQYF
TGTGCCAGCAGCCTACTAGCCGATACGCAGTATTTT
>NA|NA|TRBJ1-1|TRBV2
CASSEGGGTEAFF
TGTGCCAGCAGTGAAGGGGGCGGCACTGAAGCTTTCTTT
>TRBD1|NA|TRBJ1-1|TRBV7-2
CASSFFKETGAEAFF
TGTGCCAGCAGCTTCTTCAAGGAGACAGGGGCTGAAGCTTTCTTT
>TRBD1|NA|TRBJ1-1|TRBV13
CASRTETGLSEAFF
TGTGCCAGCAGAACCGAGACAGGGCTCTCTGAAGCTTTCTTT
>TRBD2|NA|TRBJ2-7|TRBV2
CASTDFGLAGGTPTYEQYF
TGTGCCAGCACCGACTTCGGACTAGCGGGGGGGACCCCCACTTACGAGCAGTACTTC
>NA|NA|TRBJ1-6|TRBV7-2
CASSLMSTGYNSPLHF
TGTGCCAGCAGCCTGATGTCGACAGGTTATAATTCACCCCTCCACTTT
>NA|NA|TRBJ1-1|TRBV18
CASSTTPPGYRSSEAFF
TGTGCCAGCTCTACCACACCACCGGGTTATAGGTCTTCTGAAGCTTTCTTT
>NA|NA|TRBJ1-5|TRBV7-8
CASSQDSYSNQPQHF
TGTGCCAGCAGCCAAGACAGTTATAGCAATCAGCCCCAGCATTTT
>TRBD2|NA|TRBJ2-3|TRBV11-2
CASSLGFSGGSDTQYF
TGTGCCAGCAGCTTAGGGTTTAGCGGGGGGTCAGATACGCAGTATTTT